One sample yielded the 8 T cell receptor beta chains listed below, sequenced in a study of Ad26.COV2.S vaccination and SARS-CoV-2 variants. The repertoire was sequenced with immunoSEQ multiplex PCR; TCRdb's copy has only in-frame clones and lacks some. The sample yields roughly 460,000 clones, roughly nine tenths seen once. The treatment denotes: 19 received Ad26.COV2.S at low or high dose, single or two shots; about 5 received placebo; per-sample allocation not given. Vaccine and placebo recipients were sampled on day 63 after the first injection. Sequencing was performed on peripheral blood, taken in a trial of Ad26.COV2.S vaccine versus placebo. All receptors derive from a person aged 18-60 years who received the Ad26.COV2.S COVID-19 vaccine or a placebo.

The rearrangement links TRBV11-2 to TRBJ2-1; D may be TRBD2 (6 bases). The V gene's germline CDR1 is SGHAT and CDR2 FQNNGV. This CDR3 is built from 15 residues. Trimming pared 0 bases from V and 2 bases from J, leaving 8 bases between. The CDR3 protein is CASSLDSGTYNEQFF. Written as DNA, the CDR3 is TGTGCCAGCAGCTTAGATAGCGGTACCTACAATGAGCAGTTCTTC.

The V call is TRBV28, the J call TRBJ1-4, with 9 bases matching TRBD1. Trimming at V came to 5 bases and at J to 0 bases, leaving 1 base not matched to a gene. The CDR3 has 15 amino acids. Germline V CDR1 and CDR2: MDHEN, SYDVKM. CDR3 in amino acids: CASSRDRATNEKLFF. CDR3 nucleotides: TGTGCCAGCAGTCGGGACAGGGCAACTAATGAAAAACTGTTTTTT. Full variable domain (missing parts from reference TRBV28 and TRBJ1-4): DVKVTQSSRYLVKRTGEKVFLECVQDMDHENMFWYRQDPGLGLRLIYFSYDVKMKEKGDIPEGYSVSREKKERFSLILESASTNQTSMYLCASSRDRATNEKLFFGSGTQLSVL.

V usage is TRBV19 and J usage is TRBJ2-1; TRBD2 matches 9 bases. The germline CDR1 and CDR2 sequences are LNHDA and SQIVND (reference sequence). The V and J ends lost 1 base and 7 bases, in that order; junction bases with no gene match: 8. CDR3 size: 16 residues. The CDR3 spells CASSIGGGALNNEQFF. CDR3 in DNA: TGTGCCAGTAGTATAGGCGGGGGGGCGCTCAATAATGAGCAGTTCTTC.

The chain links TRBV11-2 to TRBJ2-1; D unresolved. Germline values: CDR1 SGHAT, CDR2 FQNNGV. Trimming took off 0 bases at V and 9 bases at J, with 6 bases between the two ends. CDR3 size: 12 residues. CDR3 region: CASSLDRGEQFF. The CDR3 DNA follows: TGTGCCAGCAGCTTAGATCGTGGTGAGCAGTTCTTC.

This chain connects TRBV19 to TRBJ2-2; the match to TRBD2 covers 8 bases. The CDR3 spans 16 residues. V was clipped by 10 bases and J by 6 bases; unmatched bases: 16. Germline loops: CDR1 LNHDA, CDR2 SQIVND (reference sequence). The CDR3 DNA sequence: TGTGCCAATAAGCTCCGAGCGGGAGTGGGGGCCGGGGAGCTGTTTTTT. Translating gives CANKLRAGVGAGELFF.

V usage is TRBV4-1 and J usage is TRBJ1-2, with TRBD1 matching 7 bases. Germline V CDR1 and CDR2: MGHRA, YSYEKL. The CDR3 totals 14 residues. The trim removed 4 bases at V and 8 bases at J, leaving 10 bases unmatched. In DNA, the CDR3 is TGCGCCAGCAGCCTAGGGACAGAAAAGAGGGGCTACACCTTC. Translation gives CASSLGTEKRGYTF.

The chain joins TRBV3-1 (or the pseudogene TRBV3-2) to TRBJ2-7; 8 bases line up with TRBD2. V lost 4 bases, J lost 4 bases, and 9 bases stayed unmatched. CDR3 length equals 15 residues. Germline CDR1 and CDR2: LGHDT and YNNKEL (reference sequence). CDR3 bases: TGTGCCAGCAGCCGGAATTTAGCGGGATTGTACGAGCAGTACTTC. Amino acids: CASSRNLAGLYEQYF.

V is TRBV3-1 (or the pseudogene TRBV3-2) and J is TRBJ2-3; 8 nucleotides align to TRBD1. CDR1 and CDR2 from the germline V gene are LGHDT and YNNKEL (reference sequence). After removal of 4 bases from V and 4 bases from J, the junction contained 13 bases not matched to a gene. The CDR3 has 17 residues. The CDR3 nucleotides are TGTGCCAGCAGCCCTTTCGGGCAGGGGGCTTTTCCAGATACGCAGTATTTT. Translated: CASSPFGQGAFPDTQYF.